Each of the 27 T cell receptor beta chains below was sequenced from the same sample in a study of low-dose radiotherapy and immunotherapy resistance in tumors. Time point defined: after trial treatment. Treatment denoted: LDRT plus nivolumab, ipilimumab, low-dose cyclophosphamide and aspirin (RACIN trial). Gene-specific TRAV and TRBV primers were used for first-strand cDNA, covering alpha and beta chains. Using a constant-region primer together with a V-primer adapter, TCRs were subjected to roughly 18 PCR cycles of amplification. TCRdb ran MiXCR on the reads and lists one entry per CDR3 protein. This sample has approximately 80,000 distinct CDR3 sequences, with less than 20% found just once. This sample comprised PBMCs, obtained after low-dose radiotherapy plus immunotherapy. The receptors were gathered from a male donor with prostate cancer.

This chain joins TRBV2 and TRBJ2-1; 8 bases align to TRBD1. Germline V gene lookup returns CDR1 SNHLY and CDR2 FYNNEI. CDR3 length equals 13 residues. V trimming: 6 bases; J trimming: 5 bases; junction bases outside the gene matches: 3. In nucleotides, the CDR3 is TGTGCCAGCAGCAGGGGGCGCGACAATGAGCAGTTCTTC. Its translation is CASSRGRDNEQFF.

This clonotype was seen many times. The chain joins TRBV6-2 or TRBV6-3 to TRBJ2-2, with 12 bases aligning to TRBD2. Germline V gene sequence: CDR1 MNHEY, CDR2 SVGEGT. The V and J ends lost 6 bases and 9 bases, in that order; junction bases with no gene match: 11. The CDR3 spans 16 residues. CDR3 sequence reads: CASSLGLAGKPRELFF. The CDR3 nucleotides read TGTGCCAGCAGCCTCGGACTAGCGGGAAAGCCCCGGGAGCTGTTTTTT.

This clonotype appeared many times. The chain links TRBV7-2 to TRBJ2-7, with D perhaps TRBD1 (5 bases). The V gene's germline CDR1 is SGHTA and CDR2 FQGNSA. The CDR3 has 14 amino acids. The V end was cut by 7 bases, the J end by 6 bases, with 19 bases between. The CDR3 protein is CASIPQASSSEQYF. CDR3 coding DNA: TGTGCCAGCATACCACAGGCCAGCTCCAGCGAGCAGTACTTC.

Comment on this clonotype: A far larger clone is one nucleotide away, so this likely arose from a read error. The chain is built from TRBV21-1 and TRBJ2-1; TRBD1, the table's D call, was not compared with the DNA. TRBV21-1 is labeled a pseudogene. The CDR3 consists of 16 residues. The CDR3 DNA reads as TGTGCCAGCAGCAACCGCCGGGACAGGGCAGGCTACGAGCAGTTCTTC. As protein: CASSNRRDRAGYEQFF.

Comments on this clonotype: A much larger clonotype is one base distant, so this may be a read error. V and J are TRBV7-3 and TRBJ2-3; weak D call: TRBD1 (5 bases). Germline lookup yields CDR1 SGHTA and CDR2 FQGTGA. The CDR3 covers 14 residues. The CDR3 bases are TGTGCCAGCAGCCCGTGGGGCATAGCAGATAGGCAGTATTTT. Amino acids: CASSPWGIADRQYF.

This clonotype has more than one count but fewer than ten. The rearrangement joins TRBV4-1 to TRBJ2-3, with D uncertain. With 1 base removed from V and 0 bases from J, the gap between germline ends came to 8 bases. The CDR3 runs to 15 residues. Germline CDR1 MGHRA, CDR2 YSYEKL. The CDR3 region is CASSQVRPSTDTQYF. DNA for the CDR3: TGCGCCAGCAGCCAAGTCAGACCTAGCACAGATACGCAGTATTTT.

This clonotype was counted ten times or more. The chain uses TRBV10-3 and TRBJ2-1; 9 nucleotides line up with TRBD1. Germline values: CDR1 ENHRY, CDR2 SYGVKD. The CDR3 extends over 15 amino acids. V trimming: 8 bases; J trimming: 3 bases; junction bases outside the gene matches: 8. The CDR3 nucleotides read TGTGCCATCGGAGCTGGGACAGGGCTCTACAATGAGCAGTTCTTC. Translated, it gives CAIGAGTGLYNEQFF.

This clonotype was seen many times. This chain joins TRBV29-1 and TRBJ2-7, with a tentative D call TRBD1 (6 bases). The CDR3 runs 12 residues. V lost 5 bases to trimming and J lost 5 bases, with 13 bases between them. CDR1 is SQVTM, CDR2 ANQGSEA, per germline. In DNA, the CDR3 is TGCAGCGTTACACCAGGGGTACACGAGCAGTACTTC. It translates to CSVTPGVHEQYF.

This clonotype occurred many times. The chain employs TRBV10-3 and TRBJ2-2; unclear D gene. Germline V lookup: CDR1 ENHRY, CDR2 SYGVKD. V was cut by 3 bases and J by 2 bases, with 10 bases left in between. The CDR3 extends over 15 amino acids. CDR3 loop: CAISDTWGNTGELFF. CDR3 nucleotide sequence: TGTGCCATCAGTGACACCTGGGGTAACACCGGGGAGCTGTTTTTT.

This clonotype has ten or more counts. This sequence joins TRBV7-2 and TRBJ2-5; TRBD1 agrees at 10 bases. The CDR3 sequence is 15 residues long. CDR1 is SGHTA and CDR2 is FQGNSA in the germline V gene. J was trimmed by 3 bases and V by 5 bases; bases with no gene match: 6. Here the CDR3 reads CASSLKGTGEETQYF. The CDR3 coding sequence is TGTGCCAGCAGCCTCAAGGGGACAGGGGAAGAGACCCAGTACTTC. Full variable domain (remainder filled in from reference TRBV7-2 and TRBJ2-5): GAGVSQSPSNKVTEKGKDVELRCDPISGHTALYWYRQSLGQGLEFLIYFQGNSAPDKSGLPSDRFSAERTGGSVSTLTIQRTQQEDSAVYLCASSLKGTGEETQYFGPGTRLLVL.

This clonotype was detected ten times or more. The gene calls are TRBV4-3 and TRBJ2-5, with 9 bases lining up with TRBD1. The CDR3 consists of 16 residues. Germline-derived CDR1 and CDR2 are LGHNA and YSLEER. The ends lost 2 bases at V and 4 bases at J; junction bases unmatched: 8. The CDR3 here is CASSQTYRGQSETQYF. CDR3 bases: TGCGCCAGCAGCCAAACTTACAGGGGGCAGTCAGAGACCCAGTACTTC.

This clonotype appeared many times. This rearrangement joins TRBV5-1 to TRBJ2-3, with 8 bases that match TRBD2. Germline assignment: CDR1 SGHRS and CDR2 YFSETQ. The CDR3 extends over 14 amino acids. Trimming took 0 bases from V and 6 from J; bases not matched to a gene: 3. CDR3 sequence: CASSLAGGADTQYF. In nucleotides, the CDR3 is TGCGCCAGCAGCTTGGCCGGGGGGGCTGATACGCAGTATTTT.

The table lists this clonotype with many counts. The chain employs TRBV18 and TRBJ1-1, with D maybe TRBD1 (6 bases). The CDR3 runs 13 residues. Germline lookup yields CDR1 KGHSH and CDR2 LQKENI. V was clipped by 3 bases and J by 7 bases, with 12 bases between them. The CDR3 loop reads CASSPGGLGEAFF. For the CDR3, the DNA is TGTGCCAGCTCACCCGGGGGCCTAGGTGAAGCTTTCTTT.

At least ten counts were recorded for this clonotype. The chain employs TRBV28 and TRBJ2-7, with TRBD1 identical over 8 bases. There are 15 residues in the CDR3. From germline, CDR1 is MDHEN and CDR2 SYDVKM. Trimming removed 1 base from V and 4 bases from J; junction bases left unmatched: 6. The CDR3 sequence: CASSLYGHRGYEQYF. DNA for the CDR3: TGTGCCAGCAGTTTATACGGGCACAGGGGGTACGAGCAGTACTTC.

The CDR3 is CASSPSGQGINEQFF. CDR3 nucleotides: TGCGCCAGCAGCCCTAGTGGACAGGGTATCAATGAGCAGTTCTTC. J is TRBJ2-1 and V is TRBV5-1; 8 bases are a match to TRBD1. The CDR3 has 15 amino acids. Trimming took 4 bases from V and 6 from J; bases not matched to a gene: 9. Germline CDR1 and CDR2: SGHRS and YFSETQ. The variable domain in full, with the rest retrieved from reference TRBV5-1 and TRBJ2-1, is KAGVTQTPRYLIKTRGQQVTLSCSPISGHRSVSWYQQTPGQGLQFLFEYFSETQRNKGNFPGRFSGRQFSNSRSEMNVSTLELGDSALYLCASSPSGQGINEQFFGPGTRLTVL.

This clonotype was seen ten or more times. The gene calls are TRBV29-1 and TRBJ1-1, with no clear D. Germline-derived CDR1 and CDR2 are SQVTM and ANQGSEA. The V end lost 7 bases, the J end lost 3 bases, and 6 bases lay between the germline ends. CDR3 length equals 10 residues. The CDR3 protein is CSAKDTEAFF. CDR3 coding DNA: TGCAGCGCGAAGGACACTGAAGCTTTCTTT.

This clonotype showed up many times. The chain is built from TRBV29-1 and TRBJ1-2; TRBD1 matches 7 bases. The CDR3 has 15 residues. With 4 bases clipped from V and 8 bases from J, the junction kept 16 bases outside the gene matches. From germline, CDR1 is SQVTM and CDR2 ANQGSEA. The CDR3 spells CSVGGTAGGSRGYTF. CDR3 nucleotides: TGCAGCGTTGGAGGGACGGCAGGGGGATCGCGGGGCTACACCTTC. Complete variable domain (other parts from reference TRBV29-1 and TRBJ1-2): SAVISQKPSRDICQRGTSLTIQCQVDSQVTMMFWYRQQPGQSLTLIATANQGSEATYESGFVIDKFPISRPNLTFSTLTVSNMSPEDSSIYLCSVGGTAGGSRGYTFGSGTRLTVV.

This clonotype showed up many times. CDR3 bases: TGTGCCAGCAGCTCCGACCGGGATTTGACACCCCTCCACTTT. Its protein is CASSSDRDLTPLHF. V and J are TRBV7-8 and TRBJ1-6; D is undetermined. V was cut by 4 bases and J by 11 bases, with 15 bases left in between. Germline V gene sequence: CDR1 SGHVS, CDR2 FQNEAQ. This CDR3 comprises 14 residues.

There are many counts of this clonotype. The V and J genes are TRBV20-1 and TRBJ1-2; TRBD1 aligns across 12 bases. V gave up 5 bases and J gave up 7 bases; unmatched junction bases: 8. Looked up from germline, CDR1 is DFQATT and CDR2 is SNEGSKA (reference sequence). The CDR3 is 14 residues long. CDR3 sequence (DNA): TGCAGTGCTTTTCGGGGACAGGGGGCGCTTGGCTACACCTTC. It encodes CSAFRGQGALGYTF.

This clonotype was seen ten or more times. The gene calls are TRBV5-1 and TRBJ1-6, with TRBD1 as a possible D gene (6 bases). CDR1 is SGHRS, CDR2 YFSETQ, per germline. The CDR3 runs to 15 residues. Between the trimmed V and J ends, which lost 0 bases and 7 bases, there was a span of 11 bases. The CDR3 bases are TGCGCCAGCAGCTTGGCTGGACAGCGAAATTCACCCCTCCACTTT. This translates into CASSLAGQRNSPLHF.

This clonotype came up many times. This chain connects TRBV10-3 to TRBJ1-1; D is possibly TRBD1 (5 bases). The germline V gene encodes CDR1 ENHRY and CDR2 SYGVKD. This CDR3 comprises 13 residues. The V gene lost 11 bases and the J gene lost 4 bases, with 17 bases spanning the gap. CDR3 in DNA: TGTGCCGCGGGGGTTTATGGGGGCACTGAAGCTTTCTTT. Translating gives CAAGVYGGTEAFF.

In its sample, this clonotype was seen many times. The rearrangement joins TRBV2 to TRBJ1-4, with 7 positions matching TRBD1. This CDR3 region has 14 residues. The V gene's germline CDR1 is SNHLY and CDR2 FYNNEI. V gave up 5 bases and J gave up 8 bases; unmatched junction bases: 8. The CDR3 DNA reads TGTGCCAGCAGTCGACAGGGTAGAGGGGAAAAACTGTTTTTT. Encoded protein: CASSRQGRGEKLFF. Filled out from reference TRBV2 and TRBJ1-4, the complete variable domain reads EPEVTQTPSHQVTQMGQEVILRCVPISNHLYFYWYRQILGQKVEFLVSFYNNEISEKSEIFDDQFSVERPDGSNFTLKIRSTKLEDSAMYFCASSRQGRGEKLFFGSGTQLSVL.

This clonotype was found many times. This chain links TRBV4-2 with TRBJ1-1, with D unclear. The CDR3 is 17 amino acids. With 0 bases removed from V and 0 bases from J, the gap between germline ends came to 14 bases. The germline V gene has CDR1 LGHNA and CDR2 YNFKEQ. In nucleotides, the CDR3 is TGTGCCAGCAGCCAAGATGAACGTGTGTTGTTGAACACTGAAGCTTTCTTT. Protein product: CASSQDERVLLNTEAFF.

This clonotype was seen many times. The gene calls are TRBV6-2 or TRBV6-3 and TRBJ1-1; TRBD1 matches at 7 bases. The CDR3 sequence is 16 residues long. CDR1 is MNHEY, CDR2 SVGEGT, per germline. Trimming took 5 bases from V and 5 from J; bases not matched to a gene: 14. The chain's CDR3 is CASSPHLTGKPTEAFF. Here the CDR3 DNA reads TGTGCCAGCAGTCCCCACCTGACAGGGAAGCCAACTGAAGCTTTCTTT.

The CDR3 is CASSFDPGARAEAFF. CDR3 nucleotide sequence: TGTGCCAGCAGCTTTGATCCGGGGGCGCGGGCTGAAGCTTTCTTT. The gene calls are TRBV11-2 and TRBJ1-1; D is possibly TRBD1 (6 bases). The ends were cut back, 3 bases at V and 6 bases at J, with 17 bases in the middle. This CDR3 has 15 residues. The germline V gene has CDR1 SGHAT and CDR2 FQNNGV. Based on the CDR3 plus reference TRBV11-2 and TRBJ1-1, the full variable domain is EAGVAQSPRYKIIEKRQSVAFWCNPISGHATLYWYQQILGQGPKLLIQFQNNGVVDDSQLPKDRFSAERLKGVDSTLKIQPAKLEDSAVYLCASSFDPGARAEAFFGQGTRLTVV.

This clonotype was counted at least ten times. The chain has TRBV6-5 and TRBJ2-3; the match to TRBD2 covers 10 bases. This CDR3 contains 18 residues. V lost 6 bases and J lost 0; bases outside the gene matches: 12. Germline-derived CDR1 and CDR2 are MNHEY and SVGAGI. The CDR3 sequence is CASSRLAGGTTSTDTQYF. The CDR3 DNA reads TGTGCCAGCAGCCGCTTAGCGGGAGGCACTACTAGCACAGATACGCAGTATTTT.

This clonotype was detected ten times or more. The chain has TRBV19 and TRBJ1-2, with 9 bases identical to TRBD1. Germline lookup yields CDR1 LNHDA and CDR2 SQIVND (reference sequence). V was clipped by 5 bases and J by 6 bases; unmatched bases: 7. There are 14 residues in the CDR3. The CDR3 DNA sequence: TGTGCCAGTAGTTCTACAAGGACAGGGGATGGCTACACCTTC. Translated, it gives CASSSTRTGDGYTF.